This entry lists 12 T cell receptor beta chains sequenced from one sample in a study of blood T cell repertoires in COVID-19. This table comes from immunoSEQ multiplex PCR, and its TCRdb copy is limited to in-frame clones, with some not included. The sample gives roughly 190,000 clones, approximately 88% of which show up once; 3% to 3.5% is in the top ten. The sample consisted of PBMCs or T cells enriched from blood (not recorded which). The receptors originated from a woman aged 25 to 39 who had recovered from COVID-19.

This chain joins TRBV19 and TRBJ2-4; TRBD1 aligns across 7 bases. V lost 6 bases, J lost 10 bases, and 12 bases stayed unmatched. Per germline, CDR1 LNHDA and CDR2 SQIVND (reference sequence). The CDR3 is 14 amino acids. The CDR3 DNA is TGTGCCAGTAGCCCCGGGACAGCCCAAAGGATTCAGTACTTC. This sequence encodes CASSPGTAQRIQYF.

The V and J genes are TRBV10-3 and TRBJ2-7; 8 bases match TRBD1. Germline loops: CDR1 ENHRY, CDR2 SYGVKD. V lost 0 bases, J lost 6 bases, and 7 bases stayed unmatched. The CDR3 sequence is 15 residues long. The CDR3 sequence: CAISESWTGLGEQYV. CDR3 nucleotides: TGTGCCATCAGTGAGTCATGGACAGGGCTTGGCGAGCAGTACGTC.

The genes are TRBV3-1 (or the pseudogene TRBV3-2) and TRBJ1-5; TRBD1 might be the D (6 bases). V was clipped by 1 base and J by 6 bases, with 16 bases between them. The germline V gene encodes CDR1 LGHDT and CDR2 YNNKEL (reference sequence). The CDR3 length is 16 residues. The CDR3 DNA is TGTGCCAGCAGCCAAGTCTCGTGGACAGTTCCTCAGCCCCAGCATTTT. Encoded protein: CASSQVSWTVPQPQHF.

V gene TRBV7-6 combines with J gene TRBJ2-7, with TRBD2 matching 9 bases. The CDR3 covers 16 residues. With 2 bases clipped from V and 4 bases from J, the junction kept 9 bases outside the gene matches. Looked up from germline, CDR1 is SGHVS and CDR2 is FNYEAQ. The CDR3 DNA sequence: TGTGCCAGCAGCTTAAGTGGGGCTAGCGGGAAATACGAGCAGTACTTC. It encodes CASSLSGASGKYEQYF.

CDR3 in DNA: TGTGCCTGGAGTGGTGGGGCTAATCAGCCCCAGCATTTT. Translation gives CAWSGGANQPQHF. The chain combines TRBV30 with TRBJ1-5; D might be TRBD1 (5 bases). The CDR3 is made up of 13 amino acids. Trimming removed 1 base from V and 4 bases from J, with 8 bases in between. CDR1 and CDR2 (germline): GTSNPN, SVGIG (reference sequence).

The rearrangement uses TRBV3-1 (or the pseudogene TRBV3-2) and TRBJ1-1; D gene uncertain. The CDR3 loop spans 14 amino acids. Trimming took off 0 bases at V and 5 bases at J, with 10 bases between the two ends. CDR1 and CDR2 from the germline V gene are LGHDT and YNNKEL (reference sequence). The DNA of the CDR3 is TGTGCCAGCAGCCAAGATCCGGGGAGGACTGAAGCTTTCTTT. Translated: CASSQDPGRTEAFF.

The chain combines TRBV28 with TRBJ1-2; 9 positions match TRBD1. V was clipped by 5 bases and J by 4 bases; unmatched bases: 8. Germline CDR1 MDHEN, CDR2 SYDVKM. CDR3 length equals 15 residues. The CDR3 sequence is CASSALGQGFYGYTF. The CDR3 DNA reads TGTGCCAGCAGTGCCTTGGGACAGGGCTTCTATGGCTACACCTTC.

CDR3 loop: CASSPLGGDYGYTF. The CDR3 DNA is TGTGCCAGCAGCCCTCTAGGGGGGGACTATGGCTACACCTTC. The chain employs TRBV5-5 and TRBJ1-2; D is perhaps TRBD1 (6 bases). V was trimmed by 4 bases and J by 3 bases, leaving 13 bases between them. There are 14 residues in the CDR3. CDR1 is SGHKS, CDR2 YYEKEE, per germline (reference sequence). Full variable domain (rest looked up from reference TRBV5-5 and TRBJ1-2): DAGVTQSPTHLIKTRGQQVTLRCSPISGHKSVSWYQQVLGQGPQFIFQYYEKEERGRGNFPDRFSARQFPNYSSELNVNALLLGDSALYLCASSPLGGDYGYTFGSGTRLTVV.

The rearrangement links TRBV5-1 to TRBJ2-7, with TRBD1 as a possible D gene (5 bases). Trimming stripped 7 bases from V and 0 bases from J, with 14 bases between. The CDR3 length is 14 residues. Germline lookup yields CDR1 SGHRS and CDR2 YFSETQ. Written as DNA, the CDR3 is TGCGCCAGCGCTCCCAGGGTCGACTCCTACGAGCAGTACTTC. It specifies CASAPRVDSYEQYF.

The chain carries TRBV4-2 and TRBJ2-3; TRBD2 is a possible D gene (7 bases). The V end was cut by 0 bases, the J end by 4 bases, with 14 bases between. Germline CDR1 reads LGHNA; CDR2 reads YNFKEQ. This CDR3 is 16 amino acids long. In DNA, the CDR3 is TGTGCCAGCAGCCAAGATCTTACGGGGGGCTCAGATACGCAGTATTTT. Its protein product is CASSQDLTGGSDTQYF.

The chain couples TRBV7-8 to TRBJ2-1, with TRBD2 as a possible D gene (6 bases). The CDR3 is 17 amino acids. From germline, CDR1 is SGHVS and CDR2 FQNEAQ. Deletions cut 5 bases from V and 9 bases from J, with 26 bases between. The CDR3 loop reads CASSPPWVAGPLGEQFF. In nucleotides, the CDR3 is TGTGCCAGCAGCCCACCCTGGGTGGCGGGGCCCCTCGGTGAGCAGTTCTTC.

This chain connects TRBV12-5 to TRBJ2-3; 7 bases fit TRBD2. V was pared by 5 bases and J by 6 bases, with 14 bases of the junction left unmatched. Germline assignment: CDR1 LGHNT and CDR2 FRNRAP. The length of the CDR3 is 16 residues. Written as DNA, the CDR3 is TGTGCTAGTGGTACCAGGGAGGGTGAACTAGCGGATACGCAGTATTTT. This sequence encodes CASGTREGELADTQYF.